The present T cell receptor beta chain was sequenced within a study of graft-versus-host responses after intestinal transplantation. Data came from immunoSEQ multiplex PCR; TCRdb stores just in-frame clones and leaves some out. The sample shows tens of thousands of clones, more than 90% of them seen only once. This CDR3 region has 11 residues. V was trimmed by 4 bases and J by 8 bases, leaving 9 bases between them. Germline V gene data show CDR1 as SGHNT and CDR2 as YYREEE (reference sequence). This TCR derives from a human patient who received an intestinal transplant, so some T cells may come from the graft donor. The sequencing used bone marrow, collected 700 to 850 days after intestinal transplantation. The V call is TRBV5-4, the J call TRBJ1-1; D gene ambiguous. CDR3 amino acids: CASSRAGEAFF. The CDR3 DNA follows: TGTGCCAGCAGCCGAGCGGGGGAAGCTTTCTTT.